The clone carrying this T cell receptor beta chain turned up a few times. What it binds is not known. The identical CDR3 is also encoded by other nucleotide sequences in the sample. In the PCR, 60 Vbeta and 13 Jbeta primers were used. Measured with immunoSEQ multiplex PCR; TCRdb has only the in-frame clones, and not every one. The sample holds some 130,000 clones, roughly 75% seen once. This entry is derived from a study of cytomegalovirus exposure and HLA in healthy donors. Study overall: From donors who were HLA-typed, an early data release held 81 million or so unique TCRs.

CDR1 is MNHEY, CDR2 SMNVEV, per germline (reference sequence). Unmatched junction bases numbered 2, after V lost 6 bases and J lost 1 base. The CDR3 covers 13 residues. Notes on the study in general: Researchers reported in a later analysis that common viral pathogens appeared linked to several top clusters. The analysis excluded some indistinguishable V segments, including TRBV6-2 and TRBV6-3. Investigators reported 150 to 200 TCR beta chains as tied to cytomegalovirus.

The sequence derives from a man aged 30 to 39 in good health. Source material: PBMCs. The chain is built from TRBV27 and TRBJ2-7; TRBD1 aligns across 8 bases. This CDR3 reads CASRRTGSYEQYF. The CDR3 DNA reads TGTGCCAGCAGACGGACAGGGTCCTACGAGCAGTACTTC.